This T cell receptor (beta chain) was captured in a study of blood T cell repertoires in COVID-19. Study-level information: From T cells, B-cell-depleted T cells, or PBMCs came the material, which was cDNA or gDNA.

This clone was seen once. Germline V gene data show CDR1 as LGHNA and CDR2 as YNFKEQ. The CDR3 loop spans 18 amino acids. The V segment lost 0 bases and the J segment 6 bases; nucleotides outside the gene matches: 12. Generated by immunoSEQ multiplex PCR, the TCRdb table keeps only in-frame clones and is missing some. Of roughly 230,000 clones listed, 84% were seen once; the top ten hold approximately 4%. This chain connects TRBV4-2 to TRBJ1-5; TRBD1 matches 9 bases. The receptor's source is a man aged 50 to 59 with active or convalescent COVID-19. Sequencing was carried out using peripheral blood. The CDR3 nucleotides are TGTGCCAGCAGCCAAGAGCCTACGGGGGGACAGGGAGGTCAGCCCCAGCATTTT. Residues: CASSQEPTGGQGGQPQHF.